This is a list of T cell receptor beta chains from one sample in a study of blood T cell repertoires in COVID-19. TCRdb's copy holds only in-frame clones and misses some; the assay was immunoSEQ multiplex PCR. This repertoire shows some 340,000 clones, 65% to 85% found once; its top ten account for approximately 3%. The source material was peripheral blood. These receptors all come from a man aged 25-45 years with active or convalescent COVID-19. CDR3s include the opening cysteine and the closing phenylalanine or tryptophan. A D gene is named only where the DNA matches it firmly. Part of the rows lack a size; the others show once, few, many or a class for expanded clones.

>TRBV11-2|TRBJ2-3|TRBD2|.
TGTGCCAGCAGCCGGGGACCTAGAGCGGGGGGGTCAGAGAAGCAGTATTTT
CASSRGPRAGGSEKQYF
>TRBV4-1|TRBJ2-5|TRBD2|.
TGCGCCAGCAGCCGAATGGGACTAGCGGGGGGAGGTGAGACCCAGTACTTC
CASSRMGLAGGGETQYF
>TRBV25-1|TRBJ2-2|.|.
TGTGCCAGCAGTGGGGTCAGGGGCTACACCGGGGAGCTGTTTTTT
CASSGVRGYTGELFF
>TRBV6-5|TRBJ2-7|.|.
TGTGCCAGCAGTTCGGTGACAGCTGCCTACGAGCAGTACTTC
CASSSVTAAYEQYF
>TRBV7-3|TRBJ1-3|.|.
TGTGCCAGCAGCTTATTCTACGGTCTAGGAAACACCATATATTTT
CASSLFYGLGNTIYF
>TRBV7-3|TRBJ2-1|.|.
TGTGCCAGCAGTCAAGACGGCGGATCCTCCTACAATGAGCAGTTCTTC
CASSQDGGSSYNEQFF
>TRBV24-1|TRBJ2-1|.|.
TGTGCCACCAGTGATTTGAGGGGAAATGAGCAGTTCTTC
CATSDLRGNEQFF
>TRBV19|TRBJ1-4|.|.
TGTGCCAGTACTCTCCCGAGTGAAAAACTGTTTTTT
CASTLPSEKLFF
>TRBV10-1|TRBJ1-5|.|.
TGCGCCGACCAACGAGGGGGAGGCAATCAGCCCCAGCATTTT
CADQRGGGNQPQHF
>TRBV7-2|TRBJ2-5|TRBD2|.
TGTGCCAGCAGCTTAAACGGACTAGCGGGAGAGTGGGGAGAGACCCAGTACTTC
CASSLNGLAGEWGETQYF
>TRBV29-1|TRBJ1-1|TRBD1|.
TGCAGCGAACAGGGGGCATGGTCCACTGAAGCTTTCTTT
CSEQGAWSTEAFF
>TRBV12-3/TRBV12-4|TRBJ2-3|.|once
TGTGCCAGCAGTTCGGACAGTCAGGGTACGCAGTATTTT
CASSSDSQGTQYF
>TRBV2|TRBJ2-1|.|.
TGTGCCAGCAGTGAAGTTGTAGCCCTCACTGAGCAGTTCTTC
CASSEVVALTEQFF
>TRBV10-3|TRBJ1-1|TRBD1|.
TGTGCCATCAGTCCAGGGGGCTTCGTGGTCTTCTTT
CAISPGGFVVFF
>TRBV11-2|TRBJ2-2|TRBD1|.
TGTGCCAGCAGCTTTCTTCTAGGGGGCAATCGAGCCGGGGAGCTGTTTTTT
CASSFLLGGNRAGELFF
>TRBV7-9|TRBJ1-4|.|.
TGTGCCAGCAGCCGGGGGGAAAAACTGTTTTTT
CASSRGEKLFF
>TRBV28|TRBJ2-3|.|few
TGTGCCAGCAGTTTTTTACAGGGAACAGATACGCAGTATTTT
CASSFLQGTDTQYF
>TRBV6-2/TRBV6-3|TRBJ2-1|.|.
TGTGCCAGCAGTTACGATGACACCGACAATGAGCAGTTCTTC
CASSYDDTDNEQFF
>TRBV7-2|TRBJ2-1|.|.
TGTGCCAGCAGCTTGGGCGCGAGCAATGAGCAGTTCTTC
CASSLGASNEQFF
>TRBV19|TRBJ1-1|TRBD1|.
TGTGCCAGTAGTTTCCAGGACAGGGGCAACACTGAAGCTTTCTTT
CASSFQDRGNTEAFF
>TRBV6-2/TRBV6-3|TRBJ1-4|.|.
TGTGCCAGCAGTTCTTCAGGGTTGAGTGAAAAACTGTTTTTT
CASSSSGLSEKLFF
>TRBV7-2|TRBJ1-2|.|.
TGTGCCAGCAGCTTGGGGACTAGGGGAGGCTACACCTTC
CASSLGTRGGYTF
>TRBV24-1|TRBJ2-1|TRBD2|once
TGTGCCACCAGTGATTGGGGACTAGCGGGAGAGACTGAGCAGTTCTTC
CATSDWGLAGETEQFF
>TRBV6-5|TRBJ1-2|.|.
TGTGCCAGCTCCCGCGACGTGGGCGGCTACACCTTC
CASSRDVGGYTF
>TRBV11-2|TRBJ2-3|TRBD2|once
TGTGCCAGCAGCTTAGATTCCCGGACTAGTAGAGATACGCAGTATTTT
CASSLDSRTSRDTQYF
>TRBV9|TRBJ2-7|TRBD1|few
TGTGCCAGCAGTGGACAGGCCTCCTACGAGCAGTACTTC
CASSGQASYEQYF
>TRBV11-2|TRBJ1-3|.|.
TGTGCCAGCAGCTTCCGTTCAGGGGGAAACACCATATATTTT
CASSFRSGGNTIYF
>TRBV29-1|TRBJ2-7|TRBD2|.
TGCAGCGTTGCGGTAGCGGGCGCCTCCTACGAGCAGTACTTC
CSVAVAGASYEQYF
>TRBV10-3|TRBJ2-1|TRBD1|.
TGTGCCATCAGTGAGCCGACAGGGGCGCGATTGGATGAGCAGTTCTTC
CAISEPTGARLDEQFF
>TRBV9|TRBJ2-7|TRBD1|.
TGTGCCAGCAGCGTAGAGGGACAGGGGAGACTGTACTTC
CASSVEGQGRLYF
>TRBV6-2/TRBV6-3|TRBJ1-1|.|.
TGTGCCAGCAGTTACGGGCAGGGGGAAGCTTTCTTT
CASSYGQGEAFF
>TRBV5-1|TRBJ2-3|.|.
TGCGCCAGCAGCTTGGACAGGAAATTGACAGATACGCAGTATTTT
CASSLDRKLTDTQYF
>TRBV3-1/TRBV3-2|TRBJ2-7|TRBD2|once
TGTGCCAGCACGACTAGCGGGAGGATGTACGAGCAGTACTTC
CASTTSGRMYEQYF
>TRBV19|TRBJ1-1|TRBD1|.
TGTGCCAGTAGTATTGCAGGGGGCACTGAAGCTTTCTTT
CASSIAGGTEAFF
>TRBV7-6|TRBJ2-7|TRBD2|once
TGTGCCAGCAGCAAACGTATTGCGGGGGGCTACGAGCAGTACTTC
CASSKRIAGGYEQYF
>TRBV10-3|TRBJ2-1|.|.
TGTGCCATCCGGGCTAGCGAGGGGAATGAGCAGTTCTTC
CAIRASEGNEQFF
>TRBV20-1|TRBJ2-2|TRBD1|.
TGCAGTGCTAGTACAGGGGAGAACACCGGGGAGCTGTTTTTT
CSASTGENTGELFF
>TRBV28|TRBJ2-7|.|.
TGTGCCAGCAGTTTCTCCCTCGAGCAGTACTTC
CASSFSLEQYF
>TRBV6-5|TRBJ2-1|.|once
TGTGCCAGCACTTTCTCCTACAATGAGCAGTTCTTC
CASTFSYNEQFF
>TRBV12-5|TRBJ2-1|.|.
TGTGCTAGTGGTCCGCGGGACAGCCCCTACAATGAGCAGTTCTTC
CASGPRDSPYNEQFF
>TRBV30|TRBJ2-1|TRBD2|.
TGTGCCTGGAGTATGGGACTAGCGGGAGAAAATGAGCAGTTCTTC
CAWSMGLAGENEQFF
>TRBV12-3/TRBV12-4|TRBJ1-4|.|.
TGTGCCAGCAGCCCTGACTCAGGGAGGAAACTGTTTTTT
CASSPDSGRKLFF
>TRBV10-3|TRBJ1-2|.|.
TGTGCCATCAGTGAAGGAGGGACCTACACCTTC
CAISEGGTYTF
>TRBV28|TRBJ1-3|.|.
TGTGCCAGCAGTCCTCCTTTGAGCGCAAACACCATATATTTT
CASSPPLSANTIYF
>TRBV6-5|TRBJ2-5|TRBD2|.
TGTGCCAGCAGTTACTCGCCCAGCGGGAGTCGAGAGACCCAGTACTTC
CASSYSPSGSRETQYF